This T cell receptor (beta chain) was profiled in a study of shared clonotypes between healthy human individuals. Germline V gives CDR1 SNHLY, CDR2 FYNNEI. The CDR3 sequence is 13 residues long. After removal of 3 bases from V and 9 bases from J, the junction contained 6 bases not matched to a gene. Broader study findings: A small donor pool kept down the genetic and exposure-history diversity that was represented.

DNA input for the unsorted PBMC replicate PCRs was 250 to 350 ng, 25,000 to 30,000 T cell genomes. Sequencing on ten immunoSEQ deep assay plates was performed for unsorted PBMC DNA. This table comes from immunoSEQ multiplex PCR, and its TCRdb copy is limited to in-frame clones, with some not included. This table holds 520,000 or so clones, 70% to 80% found once. Donors were healthy HIV-negative adults without recently reported acute infections or vaccinations. A word on this clone: Its antigen is unknown.

Sequencing was carried out using PBMCs. The chain employs TRBV2 and TRBJ1-1, with 8 bases fitting TRBD1. This TCR was sampled from a woman in her thirties or forties in good health. Some clones in this sample may be carry-over from other donors' samples. CDR3 bases: TGTGCCAGCAGTGAGAGGCAGGGGGCCAAAGCTTTCTTT. Translating it yields CASSERQGAKAFF.